This TCR beta chain was observed in a study of cytomegalovirus exposure and HLA in healthy donors. Study in general: Clustering assigned about 80% of the roughly 380 genotyped donors to the Caucasian-associated ancestry cluster. Overall study results and limits: Per published reports, the classifier diagnosed cytomegalovirus status with high specificity and sensitivity.

To note about this clone: Its matching antigen is unknown.

This CDR3 has 14 residues. The germline V gene has CDR1 SGHTA and CDR2 FQGTGA. The V gene lost 6 bases and the J gene lost 2 bases, with 13 bases spanning the gap. Primers for the PCR totalled 60 Vbeta and 13 Jbeta. Profiled with immunoSEQ multiplex PCR; TCRdb holds only in-frame clones, not every one. Found here are fewer than 120,000 clones, 65% to 80% of them singletons; the top ten hold 5% to 7.5%. This cohort consisted of healthy bone marrow donors. Sequencing was done on a sample of PBMCs. The chain employs TRBV7-3 and TRBJ2-5; possible D gene TRBD2, 5 bases. This TCR was recovered from a man aged 25 to 45 in good health and CMV-seropositive. Here the CDR3 reads CASSPYGVQETQYF. The CDR3 DNA is TGTGCCAGCAGTCCATACGGGGTTCAAGAGACCCAGTACTTC.